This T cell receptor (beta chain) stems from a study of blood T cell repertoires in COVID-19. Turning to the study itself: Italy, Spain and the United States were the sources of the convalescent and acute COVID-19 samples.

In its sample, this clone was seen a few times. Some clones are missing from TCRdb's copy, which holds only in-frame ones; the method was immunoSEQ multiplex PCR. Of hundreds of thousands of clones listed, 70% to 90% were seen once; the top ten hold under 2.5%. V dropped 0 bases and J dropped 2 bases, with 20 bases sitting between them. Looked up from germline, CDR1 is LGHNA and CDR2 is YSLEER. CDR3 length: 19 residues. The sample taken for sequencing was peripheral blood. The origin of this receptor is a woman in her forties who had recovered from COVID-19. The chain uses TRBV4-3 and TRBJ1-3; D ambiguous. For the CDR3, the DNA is TGCGCCAGCAGCCAAGACCTTGGCACACCGGAGGTGGCTGGAAACACCATATATTTT. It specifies CASSQDLGTPEVAGNTIYF.